What follows is one TCR beta chain and its context. Its matching antigen is unknown. Sequenced by immunoSEQ multiplex PCR; TCRdb stores in-frame clones only, minus some. The sample has about 63,000 clones, roughly 79% seen once. Time point reported: pretreatment peripheral blood. The data stem from a study of PD-L1 blockade in urothelial cancer. At the level of the study: Investigators checked blood 3 weeks (second dose) and 6 weeks after treatment start. Blood-derived samples held a median around 140,000 T cells. Study results and limitations: Having blood TCR clonality under the median before treatment predicted better survival.

This CDR3 is 14 amino acids long. From germline, CDR1 is MNHEY and CDR2 SVGAGI. Trimming took off 6 bases at V and 5 bases at J, with 16 bases between the two ends. The input for sequencing was PBMCs, taken around atezolizumab (anti-PD-L1) treatment. The TCR originated in a man between 65 and 85 years old with urothelial cancer. The J gene is TRBJ1-1, the V gene TRBV6-5, with a possible D match to TRBD1 (5 bases). CDR3 in amino acids: CASSLARVRTEAFF. The CDR3 bases are TGTGCCAGCAGCCTCGCCAGGGTAAGAACTGAAGCTTTCTTT.